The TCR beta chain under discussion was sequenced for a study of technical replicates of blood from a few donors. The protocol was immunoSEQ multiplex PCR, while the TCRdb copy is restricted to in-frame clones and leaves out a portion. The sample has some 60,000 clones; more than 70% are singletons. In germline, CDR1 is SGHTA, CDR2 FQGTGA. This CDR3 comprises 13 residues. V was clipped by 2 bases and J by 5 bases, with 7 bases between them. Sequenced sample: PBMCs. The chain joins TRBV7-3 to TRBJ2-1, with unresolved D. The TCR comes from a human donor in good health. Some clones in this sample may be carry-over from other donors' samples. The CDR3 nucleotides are TGTGCCAGCAGCTTATGGGCCGACAATGAGCAGTTCTTC. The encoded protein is CASSLWADNEQFF.